A single T cell receptor (beta chain) is shown here with its context. The data were obtained in a study of blood T cell repertoires in COVID-19. Turning to the study itself: In each case, the material was cDNA or gDNA derived from T cells, B-cell-depleted T cells, or PBMCs.

Authors' processing steps: Estimation of nucleated cell counts was performed using reference gene primer amplification. This table comes from immunoSEQ multiplex PCR, and its TCRdb copy is limited to in-frame clones, with some not included. The V and J calls and clone size are taken from that table; D and trimming were inferred from the DNA. The data show roughly 100,000 clones, with about nine tenths seen just once and roughly a sixth held by the top ten. From germline, CDR1 is KGHSH and CDR2 LQKENI. V dropped 2 bases and J dropped 1; count of bases not matched to a gene: 0. This CDR3 has 14 amino acids.

This receptor was obtained from a woman of 80 years or more in a cohort sampled during active COVID-19. The chain employs TRBV18 and TRBJ2-7, with TRBD1 matching over 9 bases. Source material: peripheral blood. The CDR3 DNA is TGTGCCAGCTCACCAGGACAGGGGTCCTACGAGCAGTACTTC. Protein: CASSPGQGSYEQYF.